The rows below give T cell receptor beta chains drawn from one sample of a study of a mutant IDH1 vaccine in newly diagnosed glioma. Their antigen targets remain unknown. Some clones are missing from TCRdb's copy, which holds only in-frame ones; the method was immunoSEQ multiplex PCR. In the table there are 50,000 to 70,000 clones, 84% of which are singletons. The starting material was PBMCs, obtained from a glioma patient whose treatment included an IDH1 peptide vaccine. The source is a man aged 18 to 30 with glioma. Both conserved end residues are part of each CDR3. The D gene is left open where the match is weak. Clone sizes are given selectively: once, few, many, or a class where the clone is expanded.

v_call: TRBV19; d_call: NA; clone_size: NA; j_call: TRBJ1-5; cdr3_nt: TGTGCCAGTAGTATTTACCAGGGGCCTCAGCCCCAGCATTTT; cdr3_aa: CASSIYQGPQPQHF
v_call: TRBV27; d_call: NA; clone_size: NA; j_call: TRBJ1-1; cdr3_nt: TGTGCCAGCAGTCCCTATCAGGGAGGTAATGAAGCTTTCTTT; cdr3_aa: CASSPYQGGNEAFF
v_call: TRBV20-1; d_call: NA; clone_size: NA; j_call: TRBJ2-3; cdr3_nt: TGCAGTGCTGGAATAGATACGCAGTATTTT; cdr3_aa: CSAGIDTQYF
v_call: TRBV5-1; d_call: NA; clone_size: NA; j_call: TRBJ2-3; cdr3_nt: TGCGCCAGCAGCTTGGTCAACCAACTGGATACGCAGTATTTT; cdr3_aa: CASSLVNQLDTQYF
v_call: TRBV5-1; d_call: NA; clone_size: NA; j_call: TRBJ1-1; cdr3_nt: TGCGCCAGCAGCCCGGGCCTGAACACTGAAGCTTTCTTT; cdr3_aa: CASSPGLNTEAFF
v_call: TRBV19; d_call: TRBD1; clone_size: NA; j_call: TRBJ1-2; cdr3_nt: TGTGCCAGTAGTACCCTGGACAGGGTCATTGGCTACACCTTC; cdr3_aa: CASSTLDRVIGYTF
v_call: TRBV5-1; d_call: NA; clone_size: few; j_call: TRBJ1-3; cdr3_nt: TGCGCCAGCAGCTCGGGCGGGGAAAGCTCTGGAAACACCATATATTTT; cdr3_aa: CASSSGGESSGNTIYF
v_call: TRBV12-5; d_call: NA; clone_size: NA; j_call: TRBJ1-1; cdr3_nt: TGTGCTAGTGGTTTGGTAATTGATATTTCAGGGACCTGGGGGAACACTGAAGCTTTCTTT; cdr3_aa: CASGLVIDISGTWGNTEAFF
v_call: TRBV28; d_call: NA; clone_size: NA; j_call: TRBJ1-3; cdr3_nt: TGTGCCAGCAGTGCTCGCTTTGTCCTTGGGTCTGGAAACACCATATATTTT; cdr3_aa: CASSARFVLGSGNTIYF
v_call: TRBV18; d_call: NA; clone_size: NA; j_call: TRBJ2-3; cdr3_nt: TGTGCCAGCTCACCACGGAGGATGGGGGGGCGGACAGATACGCAGTATTTT; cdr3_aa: CASSPRRMGGRTDTQYF
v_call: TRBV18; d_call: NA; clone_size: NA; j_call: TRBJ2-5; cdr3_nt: TGTGCCACCTTAAGGTCGGGGGGCGCCGAGACCCAGTACTTC; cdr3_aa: CATLRSGGAETQYF
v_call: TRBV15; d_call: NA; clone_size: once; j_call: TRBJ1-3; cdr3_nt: TGTGCCACCAGCCCGGGGAAGGCTGGAAACACCATATATTTT; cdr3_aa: CATSPGKAGNTIYF
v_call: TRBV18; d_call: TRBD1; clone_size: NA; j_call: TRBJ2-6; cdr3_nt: TGTGCCAGCTCACGTGTGCCGGGACAGGGTTCTGGGGCCAACGTCCTGACTTTC; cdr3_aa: CASSRVPGQGSGANVLTF
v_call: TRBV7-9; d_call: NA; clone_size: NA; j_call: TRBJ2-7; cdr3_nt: TGTGCCAGTCGGGCGGAGGTATCCTACGAGCAGTACTTC; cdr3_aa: CASRAEVSYEQYF
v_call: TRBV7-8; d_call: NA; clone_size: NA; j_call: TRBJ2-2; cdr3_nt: TGTGCCAGCAGCTCCCTACGTTTGAGGGACACCGGGGAGCTGTTTTTT; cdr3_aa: CASSSLRLRDTGELFF
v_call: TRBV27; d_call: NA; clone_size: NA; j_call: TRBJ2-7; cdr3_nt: TGTGCCAGCAGTTTGAACCCGGACTACGAGCAGTACTTC; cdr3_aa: CASSLNPDYEQYF
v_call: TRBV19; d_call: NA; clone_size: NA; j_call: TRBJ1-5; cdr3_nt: TGTGCCAGTAGTCCGGAGGGGACGGGATATAGCAATCAGCCCCAGCATTTT; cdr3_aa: CASSPEGTGYSNQPQHF
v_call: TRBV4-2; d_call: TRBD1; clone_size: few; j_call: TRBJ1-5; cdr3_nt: TGTGCCAGCAGTCTAGGACAGGGAGGTCAGCCCCAGCATTTT; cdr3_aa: CASSLGQGGQPQHF
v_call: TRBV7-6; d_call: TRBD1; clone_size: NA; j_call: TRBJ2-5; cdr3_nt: TGTGCCAGCAGCCGTACCGGGACAGTAAGGGAGACCCAGTACTTC; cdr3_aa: CASSRTGTVRETQYF
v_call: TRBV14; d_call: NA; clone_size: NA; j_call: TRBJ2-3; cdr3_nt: TGTGCCAGCAGCCAAGGGACGAGCACAGATACGCAGTATTTT; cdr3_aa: CASSQGTSTDTQYF
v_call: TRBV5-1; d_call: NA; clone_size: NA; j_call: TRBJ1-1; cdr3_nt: TGCGCCAGCAGCTTGGGAGGCACCGCACGGGAAGCTTTCTTT; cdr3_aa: CASSLGGTAREAFF
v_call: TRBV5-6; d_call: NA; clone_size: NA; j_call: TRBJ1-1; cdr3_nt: TGTGCCAGCAGCCGTCTTAACACTGAAGCTTTCTTT; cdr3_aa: CASSRLNTEAFF
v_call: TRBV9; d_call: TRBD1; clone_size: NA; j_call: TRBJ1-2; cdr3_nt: TGTGCCAGCAGCGTATCCCCCGGCCCACAGGGGGCCCGCGGTGGCTACACCTTC; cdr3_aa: CASSVSPGPQGARGGYTF
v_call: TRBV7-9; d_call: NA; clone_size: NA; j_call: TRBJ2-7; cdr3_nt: TGTGCCAGCAGCTTAGTGGCCTACGAGCAGTACTTC; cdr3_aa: CASSLVAYEQYF
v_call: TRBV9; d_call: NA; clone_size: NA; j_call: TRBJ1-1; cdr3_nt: TGTGCCAGCAGAAAAGTAACACAGAACACTGAAGCTTTCTTT; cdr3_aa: CASRKVTQNTEAFF
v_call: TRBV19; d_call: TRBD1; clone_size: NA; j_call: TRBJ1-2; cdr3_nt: TGTGCCAGTACACCAGGGGGCCGGGGCTACACCTTC; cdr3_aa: CASTPGGRGYTF
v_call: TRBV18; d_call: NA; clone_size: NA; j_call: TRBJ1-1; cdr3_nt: TGTGCCAGCTCACCACCTCTCGGGTACACTGAAGCTTTCTTT; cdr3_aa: CASSPPLGYTEAFF
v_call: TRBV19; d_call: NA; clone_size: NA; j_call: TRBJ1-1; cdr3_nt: TGTGCCAGTAGCGATTTGGGGTTTACGGACACTGAAGCTTTCTTT; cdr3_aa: CASSDLGFTDTEAFF
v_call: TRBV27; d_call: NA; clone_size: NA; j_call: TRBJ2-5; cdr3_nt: TGTGCCAGCGGGGAGGTGCGTTGGGGGACCCAGTACTTC; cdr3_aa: CASGEVRWGTQYF
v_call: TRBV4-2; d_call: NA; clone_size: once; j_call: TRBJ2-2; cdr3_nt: TGTGCCAGCAGCCAATGGGGCACCGGGGAGCTGTTTTTT; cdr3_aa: CASSQWGTGELFF
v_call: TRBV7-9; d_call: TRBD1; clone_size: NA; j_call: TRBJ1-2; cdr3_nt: TGTGCCAGCAGTATAGGTCCGACAGGGGGTACCTTC; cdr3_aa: CASSIGPTGGTF
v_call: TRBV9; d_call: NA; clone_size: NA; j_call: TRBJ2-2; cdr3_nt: TGTGCCAGCAGCTTACGACTCCCCGGGAACACCGGGGAGCTGTTTTTT; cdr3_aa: CASSLRLPGNTGELFF
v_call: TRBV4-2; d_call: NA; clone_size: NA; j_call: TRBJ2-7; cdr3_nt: TGTGCCAGCAGCCAAGCATCTAGCGTCAGCGAGCAGTACTTC; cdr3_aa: CASSQASSVSEQYF
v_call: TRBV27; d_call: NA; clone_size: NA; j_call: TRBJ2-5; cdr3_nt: TGTGCCAGCAGCATGATTGGGGGGATCCAAGAGACCCAGTACTTC; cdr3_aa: CASSMIGGIQETQYF
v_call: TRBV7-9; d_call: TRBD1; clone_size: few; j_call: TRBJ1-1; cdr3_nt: TGTGCCAGCAGCCCGGACAGGGTCTTAAACACTGAAGCTTTCTTT; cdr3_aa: CASSPDRVLNTEAFF
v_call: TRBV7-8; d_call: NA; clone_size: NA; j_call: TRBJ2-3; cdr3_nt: TGTGCCAGCAGCGAGGGACTTAACAGTCTAGGGCAGTATTTT; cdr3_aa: CASSEGLNSLGQYF
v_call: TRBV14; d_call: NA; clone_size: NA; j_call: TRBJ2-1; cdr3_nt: TGTGCCAGCAGCCCAGGGTGGGTTTCCTTTAGCTCCTACAATGAGCAGTTCTTC; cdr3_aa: CASSPGWVSFSSYNEQFF
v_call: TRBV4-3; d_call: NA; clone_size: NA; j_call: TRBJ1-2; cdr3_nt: TGCGCCAGCAGCCAAGAGTTACAGGGTCTCTATGGCTACACCTTC; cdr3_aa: CASSQELQGLYGYTF
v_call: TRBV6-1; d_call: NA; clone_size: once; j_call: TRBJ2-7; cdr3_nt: TGTGCCAGCAGTGTTTCAGGGGGGCTCTACGAGCAGTACTTC; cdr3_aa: CASSVSGGLYEQYF
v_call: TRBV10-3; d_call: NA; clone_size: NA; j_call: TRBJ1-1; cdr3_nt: TGTGCCATCAGTGAGTCGGTCGGGAACACTGAAGCTTTCTTT; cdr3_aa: CAISESVGNTEAFF
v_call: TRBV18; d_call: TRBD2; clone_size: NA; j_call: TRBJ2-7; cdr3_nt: TGTGCCAGCTCACCGGACGGGGGGTTACGGGAGCAGTACTTC; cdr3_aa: CASSPDGGLREQYF